This T cell receptor beta chain comes out of a study of T cells after yellow fever vaccination. At least ten counts were recorded for this clonotype. The antigen remains unidentified. Synthesis of TCR cDNA relied on 5'RACE template switching, which attached a universal primer site and UMIs. Each CDR3 protein is one row after TCRdb ran MiXCR on the 5' RACE reads. The sample has roughly 150,000 distinct CDR3 sequences; around 7.7% are singletons. Study results and caveats: In post-booster samples, most primary-vaccination clones reappeared (96% CD4, 70% to 90% CD8). The bulk population could contribute abundant contaminating clonotypes to FACS-sorted repertoires. Relatively few clonotypes were ones that appeared in both CD4 and CD8 compartments.

Germline V gene sequence: CDR1 MNHEY, CDR2 SMNVEV (reference sequence). This CDR3 is 17 amino acids long. With 5 bases clipped from V and 4 bases from J, the junction kept 10 bases outside the gene matches. The sequence derives from a man aged 25-40 years who received the YFV17D yellow fever vaccine. The specimen was CD4+ T cells sorted from PBMCs, collected 5 days after the yellow fever booster vaccination. V and J are TRBV27 and TRBJ2-5; the match to TRBD2 covers 13 bases. CDR3 amino acids: CASSAARLAGGGETQYF. In DNA form, the CDR3 reads TGTGCCAGCAGTGCCGCGCGACTAGCGGGGGGCGGAGAGACCCAGTACTTC.